This TCR beta chain was sequenced during a study of regulatory T cells in long-lasting Graves disease. To make TCR beta libraries, researchers used iRepertoire HTBI primers and Arm-PCR of CDR3 regions. A single record per CDR3 protein comes from TCRdb applying MiXCR to the multiplex PCR reads. Of roughly 410,000 distinct CDR3 sequences listed, over 14% are singletons. The CDR3 spans 15 residues. Germline V CDR1 and CDR2: GTSNPN, SVGIG (reference sequence). V trimming: 4 bases; J trimming: 3 bases; junction bases outside the gene matches: 7. This clonotype has a count of ten or more. As for time point: newly diagnosed GD, antithyroid drugs for less than 3 months. RNA extracted from PBMCs served as the sequencing template. This sample also belongs to another study, concerning T cells in Graves' hyperthyroidism and ophthalmopathy. This second report adds: Criteria for exclusion of patients were uncontrolled infection, other autoimmune disease, pregnancy or lactation. Diagnosing involved the use of clinical symptoms, serum thyroxine and TRAb, thyroid ultrasound and orbital computed tomography.

The rearrangement links TRBV30 to TRBJ1-2; 11 bases match TRBD1. The clonotype originates from a middle-aged woman with Graves disease. The sample here was peripheral blood mononuclear cells (PBMCs), taken at new diagnosis, from a patient treated with antithyroid drugs. The CDR3 spells CAWNAGTGGYYGYTF. In DNA form, the CDR3 reads TGTGCCTGGAACGCCGGGACAGGGGGATACTATGGCTACACCTTC.